This section outlines one TCR beta chain sequence together with its context. The sample belongs to a study of cytomegalovirus exposure and HLA in healthy donors. Researchers ran the PCR with 60 Vbeta and 13 Jbeta primers. Assay: immunoSEQ multiplex PCR; the TCRdb copy retains only in-frame clones and omits some. The specimen's table records 40,000 to 55,000 clones. This CDR3 region has 14 residues. Trimming removed 0 bases from V and 6 bases from J, with 6 bases in between. The germline V gene has CDR1 LGHNA and CDR2 YSLEER. The sequenced material came from PBMCs. The J gene is TRBJ1-6, the V gene TRBV4-3; D unclear. The clonotype originates from a male donor in good health and CMV-seropositive. The CDR3 nucleotides read TGCGCCAGCAGCCAAGAGCAGCGTAATTCACCCCTCCACTTT. It is translated as CASSQEQRNSPLHF.